Below, one T cell receptor beta chain is given with its context. This specimen comes from a study of PD-L1 blockade in urothelial cancer. Background on the study: Starting at some point between 2013 and 2014, patients were given atezolizumab (1,200 mg intravenously every 3 weeks).

Some clones are missing from TCRdb's copy, which holds only in-frame ones; the method was immunoSEQ multiplex PCR. Among 50,000 or so clones listed, around 80% were seen once. V lost 3 bases and J lost 4, with 6 bases in between. The CDR3 runs 12 residues. Looked up from germline, CDR1 is KGHSH and CDR2 is LQKENI. Sample time point: pretreatment peripheral blood. The sample was PBMCs, taken around atezolizumab (anti-PD-L1) treatment. V is TRBV18 and J is TRBJ2-5; D remains ambiguous. This clonotype originated in a man aged 65 to 85 with urothelial cancer. The CDR3 coding sequence is TGTGCCAGCTCACCGAACAGAGAGACCCAGTACTTC. Amino acid sequence: CASSPNRETQYF. Full variable domain (missing parts from reference TRBV18 and TRBJ2-5): NAGVMQNPRHLVRRRGQEARLRCSPMKGHSHVYWYRQLPEEGLKFMVYLQKENIIDESGMPKERFSAEFPKEGPSILRIQQVVRGDSAAYFCASSPNRETQYFGPGTRLLVL.